The rows below give T cell receptor beta chains drawn from one sample of a study of metastatic and nonmetastatic thyroid tumors. TCRdb redid the clone calls on the PCR reads using MiXCR. The data contain approximately 84,000 clones, about 15% of them singletons. The sample was blood. The receptors were sampled from a female donor with papillary thyroid cancer or a benign thyroid nodule (not recorded which). Some clones in this sample may be carry-over from other donors' samples. Each CDR3 is given with its conserved first and last residue.

v_call: TRBV5-1
j_call: TRBJ2-1
cdr3_aa: CASSRLATGPGSYNEQFF

v_call: TRBV4-2
j_call: TRBJ2-5
cdr3_aa: CASSQVASRDRVSETQYF

v_call: TRBV6-6
j_call: TRBJ1-4
cdr3_aa: CASSYTRTGVSEKLFF

v_call: TRBV14
j_call: TRBJ1-5
cdr3_aa: CASSLGLNQPQHF

v_call: TRBV10-3
j_call: TRBJ2-3
cdr3_aa: CAIRGDYTDTQYF

v_call: TRBV7-9
j_call: TRBJ2-1
cdr3_aa: CASSPRTGRDSYNEQFF

v_call: TRBV2
j_call: TRBJ1-5
cdr3_aa: CASSQDFAGSQPQHF

v_call: TRBV10-1
j_call: TRBJ1-1
cdr3_aa: CASSEQISFAEDTEAFF

v_call: TRBV28
j_call: TRBJ2-3
cdr3_aa: CASSFPTSGGEDTQYF

v_call: TRBV28
j_call: TRBJ1-1
cdr3_aa: CASSSGATEAFF

v_call: TRBV19
j_call: TRBJ2-2
cdr3_aa: CASRGRGDRGDLFF

v_call: TRBV5-1
j_call: TRBJ2-7
cdr3_aa: CASSLGPARYEQYF

v_call: TRBV6-1
j_call: TRBJ1-5
cdr3_aa: CAIVGGYQPQHF

v_call: TRBV30
j_call: TRBJ1-5
cdr3_aa: CAWSDWVSNQPQHF

v_call: TRBV29-1
j_call: TRBJ1-1
cdr3_aa: CSVVVQGGWNTEAFF

v_call: TRBV10-1
j_call: TRBJ2-2
cdr3_aa: CASSGTTSGELFF

v_call: TRBV4-1
j_call: TRBJ2-7
cdr3_aa: CASSQDDGGGANLPYEQYF

v_call: TRBV6-5
j_call: TRBJ1-2
cdr3_aa: CASSYDGRVVIYGYTF

v_call: TRBV10-3
j_call: TRBJ2-7
cdr3_aa: CAISDVGEQYF

v_call: TRBV20-1
j_call: TRBJ1-1
cdr3_aa: CSAFAQGNTEAFF

v_call: TRBV10-2
j_call: TRBJ2-3
cdr3_aa: CASSEPLLQRGGGTDTQYF

v_call: TRBV30
j_call: TRBJ1-5
cdr3_aa: CAWSLRGRGQPQHF

v_call: TRBV3-1
j_call: TRBJ2-7
cdr3_aa: CASSQDVQSYEQYF

v_call: TRBV2
j_call: TRBJ2-3
cdr3_aa: CASSYAGPSPDTQYF

v_call: TRBV3-1
j_call: TRBJ2-7
cdr3_aa: CASSQDQTSGNYEQYF

v_call: TRBV20-1
j_call: TRBJ2-5
cdr3_aa: CSARRPNIFGGKETQYF

v_call: TRBV10-3
j_call: TRBJ2-6
cdr3_aa: CAISGGRHSGANVLTF

v_call: TRBV7-9
j_call: TRBJ2-5
cdr3_aa: CASSFLVYFF

v_call: TRBV11-2
j_call: TRBJ2-2
cdr3_aa: CASGVGQGHGELFF

v_call: TRBV6-2/TRBV6-3
j_call: TRBJ1-3
cdr3_aa: CASRTASGNAIYF

v_call: TRBV28
j_call: TRBJ2-5
cdr3_aa: CASSPQGLQETQYF

v_call: TRBV10-3
j_call: TRBJ1-3
cdr3_aa: CAISSVGGDRGNTIYF

v_call: TRBV5-6
j_call: TRBJ1-5
cdr3_aa: CASSSLSQENQPQHF

v_call: TRBV27
j_call: TRBJ2-7
cdr3_aa: CASSLIPSGEQYF

v_call: TRBV10-3
j_call: TRBJ1-1
cdr3_aa: CAISETGFSEAFF

v_call: TRBV29-1
j_call: TRBJ2-1
cdr3_aa: CSAAGQLYNEQFF

v_call: TRBV13
j_call: TRBJ2-1
cdr3_aa: CASSLARGARNEQFF

v_call: TRBV28
j_call: TRBJ2-7
cdr3_aa: CASGDNPYEQYF

v_call: TRBV24-1
j_call: TRBJ2-5
cdr3_aa: CATSDVGDRVGETQYF

v_call: TRBV6-5
j_call: TRBJ2-7
cdr3_aa: CASSNKGYGQYF

v_call: TRBV11-2
j_call: TRBJ2-2
cdr3_aa: CASSPFPRSNTGELFF

v_call: TRBV29-1
j_call: TRBJ1-2
cdr3_aa: CSVGDRNYGYTF

v_call: TRBV6-2/TRBV6-3
j_call: TRBJ2-6
cdr3_aa: CASSYPQTVTGANVLTF

v_call: TRBV6-5
j_call: TRBJ1-2
cdr3_aa: CASSYFDREGYGYTF

v_call: TRBV6-1
j_call: TRBJ1-2
cdr3_aa: CAARGGIDGYTF

v_call: TRBV7-2
j_call: TRBJ2-1
cdr3_aa: CASGKSSYNEQFF

v_call: TRBV7-7
j_call: TRBJ2-3
cdr3_aa: CASSLEAGGTGTQYF

v_call: TRBV11-1
j_call: TRBJ2-2
cdr3_aa: CASSLEAGVLTGELFF

v_call: TRBV7-9
j_call: TRBJ1-2
cdr3_aa: CASSLVRDDYGYTF

v_call: TRBV12-3/TRBV12-4
j_call: TRBJ2-2
cdr3_aa: CASSPHSGRGGGELFF

v_call: TRBV30
j_call: TRBJ1-2
cdr3_aa: CAWSRVEGARSTF

v_call: TRBV2
j_call: TRBJ2-3
cdr3_aa: CASSPGQITDTQYF

v_call: TRBV6-1
j_call: TRBJ1-4
cdr3_aa: CASSEAPEFNEKLFF

v_call: TRBV11-2
j_call: TRBJ2-3
cdr3_aa: CASSLGTGGTDTQYF

v_call: TRBV4-1
j_call: TRBJ1-1
cdr3_aa: CASRGLLRGTEAFF

v_call: TRBV18
j_call: TRBJ2-5
cdr3_aa: CASSPPGQETQYF

v_call: TRBV29-1
j_call: TRBJ1-1
cdr3_aa: CSVDEGGEAFF

v_call: TRBV9
j_call: TRBJ2-3
cdr3_aa: CASSVGRSSGTDTQYF